The clone carrying this TCR beta chain showed up many times. The data were obtained in a study of human T cells and chemical hapten exposure. As to time point: pre-sensitization, week 0. Treatment reported: therapeutic diphenylcyclopropenone sensitization with weekly scalp DPC. Unfractionated whole blood was the source of the extracted total RNA. TCRdb fed the RACE reads into MiXCR, producing one record per CDR3 protein. The repertoire has tens of thousands of distinct CDR3 sequences, 10% to 15% of them found once; the top ten carry roughly 2%. The CDR3 is 15 residues long. From germline, CDR1 is SNHLY and CDR2 FYNNEI. The V gene end was trimmed by 7 bases and the J gene end by 0 bases; junction bases not matched to a gene: 6.

The TCR was taken from a woman in her thirties or forties with alopecia areata. Some clones in this sample may be carry-over from other donors' samples. This chain uses TRBV2 with TRBJ1-5; 7 bases map to TRBD1. The sample consisted of whole blood, taken in connection with sensitization to the hapten diphenylcyclopropenone (DPC). CDR3 sequence (DNA): TGTGCCAGCACTCTGGGACAGACTAGCAATCAGCCCCAGCATTTT. Translation gives CASTLGQTSNQPQHF.